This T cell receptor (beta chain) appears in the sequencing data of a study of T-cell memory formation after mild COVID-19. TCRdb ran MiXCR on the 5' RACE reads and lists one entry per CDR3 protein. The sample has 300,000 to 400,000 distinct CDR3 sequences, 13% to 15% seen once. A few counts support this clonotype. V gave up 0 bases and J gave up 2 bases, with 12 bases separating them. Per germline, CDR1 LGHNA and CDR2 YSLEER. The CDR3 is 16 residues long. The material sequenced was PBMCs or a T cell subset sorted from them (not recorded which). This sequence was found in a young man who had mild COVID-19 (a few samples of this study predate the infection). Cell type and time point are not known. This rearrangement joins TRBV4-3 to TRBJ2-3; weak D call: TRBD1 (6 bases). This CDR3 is CASSQEAGVYTDTQYF. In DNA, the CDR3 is TGCGCCAGCAGCCAAGAAGCAGGGGTCTACACAGATACGCAGTATTTT.